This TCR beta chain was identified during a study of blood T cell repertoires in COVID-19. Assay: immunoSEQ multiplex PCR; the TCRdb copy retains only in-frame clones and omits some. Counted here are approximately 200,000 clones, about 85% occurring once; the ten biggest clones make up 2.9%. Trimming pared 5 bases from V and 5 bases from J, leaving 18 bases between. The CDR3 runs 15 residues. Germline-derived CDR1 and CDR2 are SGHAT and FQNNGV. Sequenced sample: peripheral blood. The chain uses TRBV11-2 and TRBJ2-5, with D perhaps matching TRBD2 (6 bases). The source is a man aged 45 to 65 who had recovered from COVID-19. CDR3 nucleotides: TGTGCCAGCAGCCTCATGACGGGGAGCGGGGAGACCCAGTACTTC. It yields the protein CASSLMTGSGETQYF.